This T cell receptor (beta chain) was observed in a study of CD8+ T cells in alopecia areata. Study as a whole: Oral tofacitinib (5 to 10 mg twice daily) was administered to treated patients.

Following extraction, RNA underwent reverse transcription to cDNA, which served as the sequencing template. Using immunoSEQ multiplex PCR, the repertoire was profiled, and TCRdb retains in-frame clones only, with some absent. The sample carries under 250,000 clones, approximately 61% recorded once. This CDR3 has 14 residues. Between the trimmed V and J ends, which lost 3 bases and 4 bases, there was a span of 14 bases. The germline V gene encodes CDR1 SGDLS and CDR2 YYNGEE. This receptor was obtained from a human donor with alopecia areata. This chain connects TRBV9 to TRBJ2-7; D is perhaps TRBD2 (6 bases). The source material was CD4+ T cells sorted from blood, sampled at week 0. CDR3 sequence reads: CASSAGGLPYEQYF. In DNA form, the CDR3 reads TGTGCCAGCAGCGCTGGGGGGTTACCGTACGAGCAGTACTTC.